These 3 T cell receptor beta chains originate from one sample sequenced in a study of blood T cell repertoires in COVID-19. Sequenced by immunoSEQ multiplex PCR; TCRdb stores in-frame clones only, minus some. The sample records over 300,000 clones, 89% being singletons. The material sequenced was PBMCs or T cells enriched from blood (not recorded which). The receptors come from a woman in her 40s who had recovered from COVID-19.

The chain is built from TRBV7-2 and TRBJ2-7, with 10 bases identical to TRBD1. V gave up 5 bases and J gave up 7 bases; unmatched junction bases: 17. The germline V gene encodes CDR1 SGHTA and CDR2 FQGNSA. This CDR3 contains 17 residues. The CDR3 loop is CASSLYPGTGDLGEQYF. The CDR3 DNA reads TGTGCCAGCAGCCTCTACCCCGGGACAGGGGATTTAGGGGAGCAGTACTTC.

The rearrangement uses TRBV30 and TRBJ1-3; TRBD1 might be the D (5 bases). This CDR3 region has 14 residues. Per the germline V gene, CDR1 is GTSNPN and CDR2 is SVGIG (reference sequence). Trimming removed 1 base at V and 4 bases at J, with 11 bases between. CDR3 DNA sequence: TGTGCCTGGAGTGCGGGGGTTGCGGGAAACACCATATATTTT. This codes for CAWSAGVAGNTIYF.

This chain connects TRBV6-5 to TRBJ1-2; the D gene is possibly TRBD1 (5 bases). This CDR3 comprises 14 residues. Germline V gene data show CDR1 as MNHEY and CDR2 as SVGAGI. Trimming stripped 6 bases from V and 4 bases from J, with 15 bases between. DNA for the CDR3: TGTGCCAGCAGACCTATCGACAGAAGCTATGGCTACACCTTC. Its protein is CASRPIDRSYGYTF.